This TCR beta chain comes out of a study of shared clonotypes between healthy human individuals. Germline CDR1 reads LNHDA; CDR2 reads SQIVND (reference sequence). This CDR3 is built from 16 residues. V was clipped by 5 bases and J by 6 bases; unmatched bases: 9. The donor population consisted of healthy HIV-negative adults with no recent acute infections or vaccinations. Amplification in unsorted PBMC replicate PCRs started from about 320 ng DNA, which equals about 30,000 T cell genomes. Source study methods: With immunoSEQ giving junction-only sequences and no quality scores, filtering differed. The data were produced by immunoSEQ multiplex PCR, yet TCRdb's version contains in-frame clones alone and is incomplete. The V and J calls and clone size come from that table; D and trimming were worked out from the DNA. Altogether 450,000 to 650,000 clones are present, around three quarters being singletons, with the ten largest covering around 11%.

The TCR originated in a woman between 40 and 55 years old in good health. Some clones in this sample may be carry-over from other donors' samples. Sequencing was carried out using PBMCs. This chain joins TRBV19 and TRBJ1-4, with TRBD1 matching 10 bases. The CDR3 sequence is CASSSGTGTGDEKLFF. In DNA form, the CDR3 reads TGTGCCAGTAGTTCGGGGACCGGGACAGGGGATGAAAAACTGTTTTTT.